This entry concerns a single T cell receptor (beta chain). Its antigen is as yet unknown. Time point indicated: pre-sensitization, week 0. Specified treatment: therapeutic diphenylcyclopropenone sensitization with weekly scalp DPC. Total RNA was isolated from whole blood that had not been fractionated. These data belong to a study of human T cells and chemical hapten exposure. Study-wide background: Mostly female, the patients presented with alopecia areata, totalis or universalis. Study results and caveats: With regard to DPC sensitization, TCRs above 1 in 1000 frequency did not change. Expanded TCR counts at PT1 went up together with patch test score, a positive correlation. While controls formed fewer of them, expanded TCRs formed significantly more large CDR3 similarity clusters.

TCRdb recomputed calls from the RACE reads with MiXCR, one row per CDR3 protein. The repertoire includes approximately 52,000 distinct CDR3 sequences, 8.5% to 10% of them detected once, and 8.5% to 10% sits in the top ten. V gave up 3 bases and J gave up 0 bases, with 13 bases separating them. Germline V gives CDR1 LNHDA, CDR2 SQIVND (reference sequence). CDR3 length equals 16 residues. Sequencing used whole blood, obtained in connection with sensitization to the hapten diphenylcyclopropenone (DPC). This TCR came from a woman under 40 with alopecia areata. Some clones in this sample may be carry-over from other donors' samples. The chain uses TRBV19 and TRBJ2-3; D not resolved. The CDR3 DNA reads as TGTGCCAGTAGTATTAAGAGGCAGTCTAGCACAGATACGCAGTATTTT. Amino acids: CASSIKRQSSTDTQYF.